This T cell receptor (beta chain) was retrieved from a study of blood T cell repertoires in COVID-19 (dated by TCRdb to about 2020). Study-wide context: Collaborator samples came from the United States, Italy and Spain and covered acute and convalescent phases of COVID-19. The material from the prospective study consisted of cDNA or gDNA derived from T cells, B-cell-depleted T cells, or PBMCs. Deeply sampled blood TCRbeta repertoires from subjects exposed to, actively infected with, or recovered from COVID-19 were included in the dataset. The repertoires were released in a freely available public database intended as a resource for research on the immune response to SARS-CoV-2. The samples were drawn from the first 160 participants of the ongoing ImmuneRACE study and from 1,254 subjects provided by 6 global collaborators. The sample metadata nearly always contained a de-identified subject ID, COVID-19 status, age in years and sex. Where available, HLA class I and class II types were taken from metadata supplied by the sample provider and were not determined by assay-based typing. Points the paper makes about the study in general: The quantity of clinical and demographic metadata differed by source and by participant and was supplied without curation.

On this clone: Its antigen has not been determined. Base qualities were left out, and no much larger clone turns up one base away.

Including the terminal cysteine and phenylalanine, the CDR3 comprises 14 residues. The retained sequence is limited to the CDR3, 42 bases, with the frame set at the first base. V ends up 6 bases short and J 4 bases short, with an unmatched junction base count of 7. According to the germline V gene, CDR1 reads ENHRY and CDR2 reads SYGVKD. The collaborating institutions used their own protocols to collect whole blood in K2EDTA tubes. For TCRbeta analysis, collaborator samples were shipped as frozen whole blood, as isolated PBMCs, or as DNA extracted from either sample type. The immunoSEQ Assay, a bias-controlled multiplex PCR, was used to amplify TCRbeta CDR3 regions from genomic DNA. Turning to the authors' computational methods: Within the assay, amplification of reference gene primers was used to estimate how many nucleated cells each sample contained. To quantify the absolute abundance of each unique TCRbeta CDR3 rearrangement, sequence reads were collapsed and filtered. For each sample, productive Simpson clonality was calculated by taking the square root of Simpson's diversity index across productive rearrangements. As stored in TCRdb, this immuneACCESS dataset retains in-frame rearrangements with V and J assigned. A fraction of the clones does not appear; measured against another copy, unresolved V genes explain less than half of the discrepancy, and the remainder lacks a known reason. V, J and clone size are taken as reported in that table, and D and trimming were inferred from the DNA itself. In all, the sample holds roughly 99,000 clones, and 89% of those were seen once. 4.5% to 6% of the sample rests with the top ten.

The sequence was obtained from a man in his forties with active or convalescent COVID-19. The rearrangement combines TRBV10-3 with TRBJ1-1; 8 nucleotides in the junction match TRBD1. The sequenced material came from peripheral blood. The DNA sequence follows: TGTGCCATCAGGGAACAGGGGGGAGGCACTGAAGCTTTCTTT. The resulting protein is CAIREQGGGTEAFF.